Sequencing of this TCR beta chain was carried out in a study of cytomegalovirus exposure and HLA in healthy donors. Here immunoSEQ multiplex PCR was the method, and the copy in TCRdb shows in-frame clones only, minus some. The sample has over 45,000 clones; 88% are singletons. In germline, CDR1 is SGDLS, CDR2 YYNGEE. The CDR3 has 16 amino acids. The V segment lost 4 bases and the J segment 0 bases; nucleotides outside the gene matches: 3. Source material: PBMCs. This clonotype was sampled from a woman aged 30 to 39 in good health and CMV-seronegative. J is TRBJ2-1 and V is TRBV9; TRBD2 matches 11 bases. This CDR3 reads CASSSTSGSSYNEQFF. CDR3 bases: TGTGCCAGCAGCTCAACTAGCGGGAGCTCCTACAATGAGCAGTTCTTC. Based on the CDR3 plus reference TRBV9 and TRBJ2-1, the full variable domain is DSGVTQTPKHLITATGQRVTLRCSPRSGDLSVYWYQQSLDQGLQFLIQYYNGEERAKGNILERFSAQQFPDLHSELNLSSLELGDSALYFCASSSTSGSSYNEQFFGPGTRLTVL.